The entry below gives a single TCR beta chain sequence along with its context. The clone's antigen remains unknown. Base-call qualities are not available, and no considerably larger clone is one nucleotide away. The sample originates from a study of T cell responses to AZD1222 COVID-19 vaccine (dated by TCRdb to 2020 to 2023). Broadly, across the study: TCR sequencing was performed for fewer than 250 trial participants, of whom roughly 200 were given two doses of AZD1222 and roughly 25 were given two doses of MenACWY control vaccine. Trial participants were enrolled into age subgroups of 18-55, 56-69 and 70-plus years, which contained about 150, 27 and 61 TCR-sequenced participants, respectively. Study-level results and caveats: Spike-specific TCR breadth and depth rose significantly after two AZD1222 doses compared with day 0 and with MenACWY recipients. Most participants were white British and females outnumbered males, and the authors suggested that clonal diversity may have been underestimated. The whole spike protein was spanned by vaccine-associated CD4 TCRs, and dominant responses were seen in regions 160-218 and 743-854. Nearly half of unique spike-specific TCRs reportedly recognized epitopes outside regions mutated in the B.1.351 and B.1.1.7 variants. Because no day 14 peak-response samples were available, repertoires were characterized only after the peak T cell response. In the small 56-69-year group, the increase in depth fell short of significance, most likely because of low power. Conclusions about previously exposed vaccinees were limited because only a handful of AZD1222 recipients were SARS-CoV-2 seropositive at baseline.

The label giving this sample's time point can be read as: baseline before first vaccination. According to the study, the label for this sample's treatment or condition signals: meningococcal conjugate vaccine given as trial control. The vaccinee samples were drawn from two UK trials, COV001 and COV002, one of which was a single-blind randomized controlled phase 2/3 trial testing AZD1222 (ChAdOx1 nCoV-19) in healthy adults. Trial participant PBMC samples were collected at day 0 and day 28 after the second dose for TCRbeta chain sequencing. The CDR3 regions of human TCRbeta chains were analyzed by immunosequencing. The original pipeline was this. Repertoire TCRs were checked for matches against a reference library of SARS-CoV-2-specific TCRs that had been generated using the MIRA antigen-specificity platform. Breadth was defined as the fraction of unique TCRs that were SARS-CoV-2-associated. Depth was defined as the fraction of total T cells that were SARS-CoV-2-associated. Using the MIRA data, each spike-specific TCR was assigned both to the spike region to which the TCR was reactive and to a CD4 or CD8 class. Log10-transformed breadth and depth values were compared by one-way ANOVA with Sidak's multiple comparisons tests. In its TCRdb copy, this immuneACCESS table keeps in-frame sequences only and misses some clones. Where compared with another copy, unresolved V genes explain less than half of these, and the others have no known cause. V and J calls and clone size come straight from that table; D and trimming were deduced from the DNA. The table for this sample lists around 53,000 clones; more than 80% of them were counted only once. Of the sample, approximately 20% is held by the ten largest clones.

The CDR1 and CDR2 encoded by the germline V gene (reference sequence) are MNHEY and SMNVEV. The CDR3 goes from the cysteine to the phenylalanine over 14 residues. Only the CDR3 DNA stays, 42 bases, in frame from base 1. V is reduced by 1 base and J by 1 base, leaving a spacing of 7 bases between them. The specimen was peripheral blood, collected on day 0 of MenACWY control vaccination. The chain couples TRBV27 to TRBJ1-1, with no confident D gene call. The receptor's source is an adult in good health. The CDR3 has the sequence CASSLLGGNTEAFF. The sequenced DNA is TGTGCCAGCAGTTTATTGGGAGGGAACACTGAAGCTTTCTTT.